This TCR beta chain was documented in a study of T cells in tumors after PD-1 blockade. Study information: Prior checkpoint blockade, systemic immunosuppressant use, or anti-cancer therapy within 4 weeks excluded patients. Daily vismodegib 150 mg continued in a subset of anti-PD-1-treated patients. Patients received pembrolizumab 200 mg every 3 weeks or cemiplimab 350 mg every 2 weeks.

Trimming cost V 5 bases and J 10 bases; bases outside gene matches: 13. Germline values: CDR1 MDHEN, CDR2 SYDVKM. CDR3 size: 14 residues. Profiled with immunoSEQ multiplex PCR; TCRdb holds only in-frame clones, not every one. In the table there are around 50,000 clones, 79% of which are singletons. This TCR was sampled from a human donor with basal cell carcinoma. V usage is TRBV28 and J usage is TRBJ1-1; 7 bases map to TRBD1. The starting material was PBMCs, obtained before anti-PD-1 treatment. CDR3 sequence (DNA): TGTGCCAGCAGTCCCCCTAGGGAAGGGGGCGTAGCTTTCTTT. Translating it yields CASSPPREGGVAFF.